One sample yielded the 4 T cell receptor beta chains listed below, sequenced in a study of blood T cell repertoires in COVID-19. TCRdb's copy holds only in-frame clones and misses some; the assay was immunoSEQ multiplex PCR. The sample gives roughly 190,000 clones, 84% of which show up once; roughly 15% is in the top ten. Sequenced sample: peripheral blood. These receptor sequences come from a woman aged 70-85 years with COVID-19, enrolled during active disease.

The J gene is TRBJ1-5, the V gene TRBV28; 9 nucleotides agree with TRBD1. J was trimmed by 2 bases and V by 3 bases; bases with no gene match: 2. The CDR3 covers 15 residues. Germline assignment: CDR1 MDHEN and CDR2 SYDVKM. The CDR3 here is CASSFRQGGNQPQHF. DNA for the CDR3: TGTGCCAGCAGTTTTAGACAGGGGGGCAATCAGCCCCAGCATTTT. Complete variable domain (other parts from reference TRBV28 and TRBJ1-5): DVKVTQSSRYLVKRTGEKVFLECVQDMDHENMFWYRQDPGLGLRLIYFSYDVKMKEKGDIPEGYSVSREKKERFSLILESASTNQTSMYLCASSFRQGGNQPQHFGDGTRLSIL.

This clone was seen at least ten times. The sample holds other DNA sequences that translate to the same CDR3. The chain recombines TRBV6-1 with TRBJ1-2; the match to TRBD1 covers 7 bases. The V gene's germline CDR1 is MNHNS and CDR2 SASEGT. Losses at the gene ends were 2 bases for V and 2 bases for J; bases not matched to a gene: 2. The CDR3 covers 14 residues. The CDR3, as DNA: TGTGCCAGCAGTGAAACCAGGGGGAACTATGGCTACACCTTC. It specifies CASSETRGNYGYTF.

The V call is TRBV6-5, the J call TRBJ1-1; D possibly corresponds to TRBD1 (5 bases). The CDR3 totals 15 residues. V was shortened by 6 bases and J by 4 bases, with 18 bases between the two germline ends. CDR1 is MNHEY and CDR2 is SVGAGI in the germline V gene. CDR3 coding DNA: TGTGCCAGCAGGACCAGGGATTGGGTATTCACTGAAGCTTTCTTT. This sequence encodes CASRTRDWVFTEAFF.

This clone has a single count. The genes are TRBV12-3 or TRBV12-4 and TRBJ1-5; D perhaps matches TRBD1 (6 bases). V dropped 6 bases and J dropped 3 bases, with 9 bases sitting between them. This CDR3 is built from 13 residues. CDR3 in amino acids: CASSGQTNQPQHF. The DNA for the CDR3 is TGTGCCAGCAGCGGACAGACCAATCAGCCCCAGCATTTT.